This TCR beta chain was sequenced for a study of neurological immune-mediated disorders. Time point reported: longitudinal time-point 3. This clonotype has a count of ten or more. The cDNA came from 5'RACE with 10-nucleotide random UMIs. Via MiXCR, TCRdb re-called the 5' RACE reads, giving one row per CDR3 protein. The sample consists of roughly 53,000 distinct CDR3 sequences, roughly 8% of them appearing once. The germline V gene has CDR1 LGHDT and CDR2 YNNKEL (reference sequence). This CDR3 contains 14 residues. The gene calls are TRBV3-1 and TRBJ2-7, with TRBD2 identical over 13 bases. The source is a woman aged 40-49 years in good health. The sample comprised PBMCs. The CDR3 protein is CASSQFLTSGGLNV. In DNA, the CDR3 is TGTGCCAGCAGCCAGTTCTTGACTAGCGGGGGGCTCAATGTC.